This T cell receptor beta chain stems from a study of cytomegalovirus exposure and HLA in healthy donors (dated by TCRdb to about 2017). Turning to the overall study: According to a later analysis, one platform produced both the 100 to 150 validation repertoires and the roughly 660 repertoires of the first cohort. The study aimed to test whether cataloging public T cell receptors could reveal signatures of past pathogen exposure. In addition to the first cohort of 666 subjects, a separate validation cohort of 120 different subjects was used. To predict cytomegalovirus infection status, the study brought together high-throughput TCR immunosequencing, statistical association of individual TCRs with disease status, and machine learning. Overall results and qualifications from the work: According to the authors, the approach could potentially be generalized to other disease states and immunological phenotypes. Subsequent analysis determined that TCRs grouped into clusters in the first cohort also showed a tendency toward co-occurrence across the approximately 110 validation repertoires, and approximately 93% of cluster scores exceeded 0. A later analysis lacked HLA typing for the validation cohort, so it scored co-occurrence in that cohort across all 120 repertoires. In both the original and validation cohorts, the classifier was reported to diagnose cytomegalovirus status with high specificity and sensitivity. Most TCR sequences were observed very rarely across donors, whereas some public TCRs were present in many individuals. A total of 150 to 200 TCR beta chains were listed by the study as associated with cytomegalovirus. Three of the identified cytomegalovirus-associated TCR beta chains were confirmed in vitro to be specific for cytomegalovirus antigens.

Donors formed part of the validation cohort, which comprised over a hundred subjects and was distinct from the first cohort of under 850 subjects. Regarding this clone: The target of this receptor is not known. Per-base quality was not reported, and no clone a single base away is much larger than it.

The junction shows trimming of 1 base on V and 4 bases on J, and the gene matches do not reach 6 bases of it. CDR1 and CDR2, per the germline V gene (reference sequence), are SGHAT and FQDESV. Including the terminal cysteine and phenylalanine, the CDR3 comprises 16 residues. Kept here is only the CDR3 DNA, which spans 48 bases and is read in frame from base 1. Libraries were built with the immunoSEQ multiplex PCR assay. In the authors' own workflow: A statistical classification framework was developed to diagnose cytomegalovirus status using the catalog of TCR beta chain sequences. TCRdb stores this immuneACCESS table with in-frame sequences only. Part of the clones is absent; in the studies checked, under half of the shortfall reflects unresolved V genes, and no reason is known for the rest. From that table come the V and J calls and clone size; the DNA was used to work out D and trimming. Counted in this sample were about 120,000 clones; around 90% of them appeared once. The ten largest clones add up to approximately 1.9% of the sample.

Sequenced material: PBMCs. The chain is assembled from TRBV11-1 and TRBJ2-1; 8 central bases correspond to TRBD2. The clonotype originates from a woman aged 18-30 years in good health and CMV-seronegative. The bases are TGTGCCAGCAGCTTAGTTGGCCAGCGGGGGTACAATGAGCAGTTCTTC. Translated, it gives CASSLVGQRGYNEQFF.